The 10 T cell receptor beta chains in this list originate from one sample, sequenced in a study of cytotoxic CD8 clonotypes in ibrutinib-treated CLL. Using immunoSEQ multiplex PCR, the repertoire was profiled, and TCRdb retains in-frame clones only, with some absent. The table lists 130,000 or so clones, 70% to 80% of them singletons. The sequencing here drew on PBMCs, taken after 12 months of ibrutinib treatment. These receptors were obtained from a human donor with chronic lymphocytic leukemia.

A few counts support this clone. This CDR3 is CASTKGETQYF. The CDR3 DNA follows: TGTGCCAGCACCAAAGGGGAGACCCAGTACTTC. This chain joins TRBV6-5 and TRBJ2-5, with D unclear. Germline CDR1 MNHEY, CDR2 SVGAGI. V lost 7 bases to trimming and J lost 5 bases, with 8 bases between them. There are 11 residues in the CDR3.

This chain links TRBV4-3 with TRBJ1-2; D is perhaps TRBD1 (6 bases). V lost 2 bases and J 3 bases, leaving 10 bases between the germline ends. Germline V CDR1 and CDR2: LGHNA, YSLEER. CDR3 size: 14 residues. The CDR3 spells CASSQNTGYYGYTF. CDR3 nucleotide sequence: TGCGCCAGCAGCCAAAATACAGGGTACTATGGCTACACCTTC.

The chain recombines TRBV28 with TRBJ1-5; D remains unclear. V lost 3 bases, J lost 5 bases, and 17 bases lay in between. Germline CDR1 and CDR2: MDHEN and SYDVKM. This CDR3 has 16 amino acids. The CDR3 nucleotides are TGTGCCAGCAGTTTTCGAAGCTTAGTCCGGGATCAGCCCCAGCATTTT. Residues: CASSFRSLVRDQPQHF.

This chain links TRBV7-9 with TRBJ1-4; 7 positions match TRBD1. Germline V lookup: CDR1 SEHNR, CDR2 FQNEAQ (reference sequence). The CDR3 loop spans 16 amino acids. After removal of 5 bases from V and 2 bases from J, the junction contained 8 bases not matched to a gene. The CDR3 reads CASSRHRGRTNEKLFF. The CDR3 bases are TGTGCCAGCAGCCGACACAGGGGTAGGACTAATGAAAAACTGTTTTTT.

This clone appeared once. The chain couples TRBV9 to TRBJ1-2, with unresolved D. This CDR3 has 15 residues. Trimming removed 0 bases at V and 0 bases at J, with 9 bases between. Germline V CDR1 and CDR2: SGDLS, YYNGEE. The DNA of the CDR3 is TGTGCCAGCAGCGTAGGTCAACTTACTAACTATGGCTACACCTTC. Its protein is CASSVGQLTNYGYTF. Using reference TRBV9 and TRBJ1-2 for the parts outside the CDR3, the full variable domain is DSGVTQTPKHLITATGQRVTLRCSPRSGDLSVYWYQQSLDQGLQFLIQYYNGEERAKGNILERFSAQQFPDLHSELNLSSLELGDSALYFCASSVGQLTNYGYTFGSGTRLTVV.

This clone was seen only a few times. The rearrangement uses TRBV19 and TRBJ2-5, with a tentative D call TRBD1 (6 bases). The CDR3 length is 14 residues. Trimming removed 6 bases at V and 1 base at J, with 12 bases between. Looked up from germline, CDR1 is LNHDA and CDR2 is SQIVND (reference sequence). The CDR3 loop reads CASSLQGAQETQYF. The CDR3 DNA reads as TGTGCCAGTAGCCTACAGGGCGCCCAAGAGACCCAGTACTTC.

CDR3 loop: CASSQDSGRASLEQYF. CDR3 DNA sequence: TGTGCCAGCAGCCAGGATAGCGGGAGGGCCTCTCTCGAGCAGTACTTC. V gene TRBV14 combines with J gene TRBJ2-7; 11 nucleotides match TRBD2. CDR3 size: 16 residues. Trimming at V came to 3 bases and at J to 6 bases, leaving 10 bases not matched to a gene. CDR1 SGHDN and CDR2 FVKESK come from the germline V gene.

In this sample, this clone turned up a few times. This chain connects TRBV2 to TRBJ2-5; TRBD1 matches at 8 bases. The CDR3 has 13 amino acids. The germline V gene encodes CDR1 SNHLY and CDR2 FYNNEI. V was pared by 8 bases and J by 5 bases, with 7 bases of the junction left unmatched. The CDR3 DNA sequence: TGTGCCAGCGAAAGGACAGGGTACGAGACCCAGTACTTC. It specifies CASERTGYETQYF.

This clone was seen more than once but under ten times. This CDR3 reads CAWTRDVHSNQPQHF. For the CDR3, the DNA is TGTGCCTGGACCCGGGACGTACATAGCAATCAGCCCCAGCATTTT. The chain is built from TRBV30 and TRBJ1-5; TRBD1 is a possible D gene (5 bases). This CDR3 spans 15 amino acids. V shed 4 bases and J shed 0 bases, with 13 bases lying between them. Germline V gene lookup returns CDR1 GTSNPN and CDR2 SVGIG (reference sequence). Full variable domain (remainder filled in from reference TRBV30 and TRBJ1-5): SQTIHQWPATLVQPVGSPLSLECTVEGTSNPNLYWYRQAAGRGLQLLFYSVGIGQISSEVPQNLSASRPQDRQFILSSKKLLLSDSGFYLCAWTRDVHSNQPQHFGDGTRLSIL.

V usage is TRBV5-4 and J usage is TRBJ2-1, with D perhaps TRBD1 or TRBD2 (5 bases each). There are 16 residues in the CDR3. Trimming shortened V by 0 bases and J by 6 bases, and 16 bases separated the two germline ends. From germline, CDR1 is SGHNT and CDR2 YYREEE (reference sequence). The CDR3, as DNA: TGTGCCAGCAGCTTGGGTCTAGGGCCTGGGGGCAATGAGCAGTTCTTC. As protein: CASSLGLGPGGNEQFF.